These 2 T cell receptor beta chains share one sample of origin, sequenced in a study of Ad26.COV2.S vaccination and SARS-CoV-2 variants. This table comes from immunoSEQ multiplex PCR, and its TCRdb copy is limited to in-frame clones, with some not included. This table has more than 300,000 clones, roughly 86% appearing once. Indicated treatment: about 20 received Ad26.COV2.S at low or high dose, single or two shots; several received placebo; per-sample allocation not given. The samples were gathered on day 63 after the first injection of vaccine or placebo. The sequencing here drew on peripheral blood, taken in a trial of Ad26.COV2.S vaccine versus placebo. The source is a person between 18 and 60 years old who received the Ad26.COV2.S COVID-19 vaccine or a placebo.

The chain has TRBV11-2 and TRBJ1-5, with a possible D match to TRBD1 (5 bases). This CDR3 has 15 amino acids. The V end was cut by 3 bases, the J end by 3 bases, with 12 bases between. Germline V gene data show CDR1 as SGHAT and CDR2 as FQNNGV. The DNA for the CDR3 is TGTGCCAGCAGCTTTTCAGGGCAACCCAATCAGCCCCAGCATTTT. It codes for CASSFSGQPNQPQHF.

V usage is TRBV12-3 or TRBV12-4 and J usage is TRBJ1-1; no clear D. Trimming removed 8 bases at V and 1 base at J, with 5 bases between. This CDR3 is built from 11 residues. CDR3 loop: CASGGNTEAFF. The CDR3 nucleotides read TGTGCCAGCGGAGGGAACACTGAAGCTTTCTTT.